This T cell receptor beta chain originates from a study of cytomegalovirus exposure and HLA in healthy donors. It was with 60 Vbeta and 13 Jbeta primers that the PCR ran. Sequencing used immunoSEQ multiplex PCR; TCRdb keeps in-frame clones, though not all of them. Found here are fewer than 60,000 clones, about 80% of them singletons; the top ten hold approximately 3.6%. The V and J ends lost 2 bases and 0 bases respectively, with 7 bases between them. CDR3 length equals 14 residues. Germline loops: CDR1 SNHLY, CDR2 FYNNEI. The TCR originated in a woman aged 40 to 50 in good health and CMV-seropositive. The sequenced material came from PBMCs. The chain is built from TRBV2 and TRBJ1-1; a weak D match, TRBD1 (5 bases). The CDR3 here is CASSELGVNTEAFF. The CDR3, as DNA: TGTGCCAGCAGTGAATTAGGGGTGAACACTGAAGCTTTCTTT.